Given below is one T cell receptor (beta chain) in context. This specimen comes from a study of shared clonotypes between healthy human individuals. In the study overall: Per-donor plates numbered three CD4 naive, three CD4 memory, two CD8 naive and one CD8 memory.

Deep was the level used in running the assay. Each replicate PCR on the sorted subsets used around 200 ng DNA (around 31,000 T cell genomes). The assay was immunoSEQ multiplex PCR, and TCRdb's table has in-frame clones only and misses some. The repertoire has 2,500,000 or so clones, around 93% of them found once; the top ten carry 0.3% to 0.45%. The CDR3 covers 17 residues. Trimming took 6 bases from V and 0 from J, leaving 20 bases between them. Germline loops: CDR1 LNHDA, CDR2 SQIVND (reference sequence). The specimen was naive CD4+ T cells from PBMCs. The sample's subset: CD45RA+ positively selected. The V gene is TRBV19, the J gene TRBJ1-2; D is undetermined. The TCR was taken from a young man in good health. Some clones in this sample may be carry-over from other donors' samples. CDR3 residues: CASSRPRSPITNYGYTF. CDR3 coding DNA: TGTGCCAGTAGCCGACCGCGGAGCCCGATAACTAACTATGGCTACACCTTC.